Below are 17 T cell receptor beta chains sequenced from a single sample in a study of cytomegalovirus exposure and HLA in healthy donors. This PCR relied on a set of 60 Vbeta primers and 13 Jbeta primers. Generated by immunoSEQ multiplex PCR, the TCRdb table keeps only in-frame clones and is missing some. The sample shows fewer than 150,000 clones, approximately 80% of them seen only once. Sample: PBMCs. These receptors all come from a middle-aged man in good health and CMV-seronegative.

This clone was detected a few times. The rearrangement links TRBV29-1 to TRBJ1-2, with TRBD1 identical over 9 bases. This CDR3 has 12 amino acids. Germline V lookup: CDR1 SQVTM, CDR2 ANQGSEA. The J segment lost 6 bases and the V segment lost 5 bases, leaving 4 bases of the junction unmatched. The CDR3 DNA is TGCAGCGTTCCCCGGACAGGGGATGGCTACACCTTC. It is translated as CSVPRTGDGYTF. Together with reference TRBV29-1 and TRBJ1-2, the CDR3 gives the full variable domain: SAVISQKPSRDICQRGTSLTIQCQVDSQVTMMFWYRQQPGQSLTLIATANQGSEATYESGFVIDKFPISRPNLTFSTLTVSNMSPEDSSIYLCSVPRTGDGYTFGSGTRLTVV.

V and J are TRBV18 and TRBJ2-7; 9 bases match TRBD1. The CDR3 spans 12 residues. The V gene end was trimmed by 6 bases and the J gene end by 5 bases; junction bases not matched to a gene: 2. Looked up from germline, CDR1 is KGHSH and CDR2 is LQKENI. CDR3 region: CASSRDRDEQYF. CDR3 in DNA: TGTGCCAGCTCGCGGGACAGGGACGAGCAGTACTTC.

The J gene is TRBJ2-7, the V gene TRBV10-3, with D possibly matching TRBD1 (7 bases). The V gene lost 10 bases and the J gene lost 4 bases, with 14 bases spanning the gap. The CDR3 sequence is 12 residues long. The germline V gene encodes CDR1 ENHRY and CDR2 SYGVKD. CDR3 region: CATSGGMYEQYF. CDR3 in DNA: TGTGCCACCTCAGGGGGGATGTACGAGCAGTACTTC.

The chain uses TRBV29-1 and TRBJ2-5, with 7 bases fitting TRBD1. This CDR3 has 15 amino acids. V lost 3 bases and J lost 3; bases outside the gene matches: 10. Germline-derived CDR1 and CDR2 are SQVTM and ANQGSEA. CDR3 protein: CSVEYPGQGEETQYF. The CDR3 nucleotides read TGCAGCGTTGAGTACCCCGGGCAGGGGGAAGAGACCCAGTACTTC. Full variable domain (rest looked up from reference TRBV29-1 and TRBJ2-5): SAVISQKPSRDICQRGTSLTIQCQVDSQVTMMFWYRQQPGQSLTLIATANQGSEATYESGFVIDKFPISRPNLTFSTLTVSNMSPEDSSIYLCSVEYPGQGEETQYFGPGTRLLVL.

In DNA form, the CDR3 reads TGCAGCGTTCCAGGGACGGGGGACACTGAAGCTTTCTTT. Protein: CSVPGTGDTEAFF. The V gene is TRBV29-1, the J gene TRBJ1-1, with D possibly matching TRBD1 (5 bases). Trimming removed 5 bases from V and 3 bases from J, with 13 bases in between. There are 13 residues in the CDR3. Germline lookup yields CDR1 SQVTM and CDR2 ANQGSEA. The full variable domain, completed using reference TRBV29-1 and TRBJ1-1, is SAVISQKPSRDICQRGTSLTIQCQVDSQVTMMFWYRQQPGQSLTLIATANQGSEATYESGFVIDKFPISRPNLTFSTLTVSNMSPEDSSIYLCSVPGTGDTEAFFGQGTRLTVV.

The chain carries TRBV6-5 and TRBJ2-7; 10 positions agree with TRBD2. From germline, CDR1 is MNHEY and CDR2 SVGAGI. J lost 0 bases, V lost 7 bases, and 3 bases had no gene match. The CDR3 length is 14 residues. The DNA for the CDR3 is TGTGCCAGCAACCCTAGCGGGAGCTCCTACGAGCAGTACTTC. Its translation: CASNPSGSSYEQYF.

This clone was observed a few times. V is TRBV18 and J is TRBJ2-5; a possible D gene is TRBD1 (6 bases). Germline CDR1 and CDR2: KGHSH and LQKENI. This CDR3 comprises 12 residues. Trimming pared 3 bases from V and 14 bases from J, leaving 16 bases between. The CDR3 sequence is CASSPSDRTPYF. CDR3 coding DNA: TGTGCCAGCTCACCCAGTGACAGGACACCTTACTTC.

V usage is TRBV4-1 and J usage is TRBJ1-6; no firm D call. Trimming stripped 0 bases from V and 13 bases from J, with 10 bases between. CDR1 and CDR2 from the germline V gene are MGHRA and YSYEKL. The CDR3 covers 13 residues. This CDR3 is CASSQEVQAPLHF. CDR3 DNA: TGCGCCAGCAGCCAAGAAGTTCAGGCTCCCCTCCACTTT.

The V gene is TRBV7-9, the J gene TRBJ1-2; 7 nucleotides line up with TRBD1. Trimming took 3 bases from V and 4 from J; bases not matched to a gene: 8. The CDR3 has 15 amino acids. The V gene's germline CDR1 is SEHNR and CDR2 FQNEAQ (reference sequence). The CDR3 sequence is CASSFADRIIYGYTF. The DNA for the CDR3 is TGTGCCAGCAGCTTCGCGGACAGGATTATCTATGGCTACACCTTC. Drawing the rest from reference TRBV7-9 and TRBJ1-2, the complete variable domain is DTGVSQNPRHKITKRGQNVTFRCDPISEHNRLYWYRQTLGQGPEFLTYFQNEAQLEKSRLLSDRFSAERPKGSFSTLEIQRTEQGDSAMYLCASSFADRIIYGYTFGSGTRLTVV.

This clone was counted between two and nine times. The V call is TRBV6-6, the J call TRBJ1-4; D is possibly TRBD1 (6 bases). Germline CDR1 and CDR2: MNHNY and SVGAGI (reference sequence). The CDR3 loop spans 15 amino acids. The germline V and J ends were trimmed by 6 bases and 5 bases, with 16 bases remaining between them. The CDR3 DNA reads TGTGCCAGCAGACTAAAGACAGGTCAGAATGAAAAACTGTTTTTT. Encoded protein: CASRLKTGQNEKLFF.

The chain joins TRBV4-2 to TRBJ1-2; 11 positions match TRBD1. Germline V CDR1 and CDR2: LGHNA, YNFKEQ. V gave up 0 bases and J gave up 6 bases; unmatched junction bases: 6. The CDR3 loop spans 16 amino acids. CDR3 amino acids: CASSQDSGQGVHGYTF. The CDR3 DNA follows: TGTGCCAGCAGCCAAGATTCGGGACAGGGGGTACATGGCTACACCTTC.

This clone was seen a single time. The CDR3 nucleotides read TGTGCCAGCAGCCTACAGGGGGCGCGAGGAACTGAAGCTTTCTTT. Encoded protein: CASSLQGARGTEAFF. This chain connects TRBV14 to TRBJ1-1; the match to TRBD1 covers 9 bases. Trimming at V came to 4 bases and at J to 5 bases, leaving 8 bases not matched to a gene. The CDR3 totals 15 residues. Looked up from germline, CDR1 is SGHDN and CDR2 is FVKESK.

The table lists this clone with a count of one. This chain connects TRBV28 to TRBJ2-2; the D gene is possibly TRBD2 (6 bases). Trimming took off 10 bases at V and 2 bases at J, with 14 bases between the two ends. Germline lookup yields CDR1 MDHEN and CDR2 SYDVKM. The CDR3 consists of 14 residues. The CDR3 DNA is TGTGCCACCTCGGTGGCGGGAAACACCGGGGAGCTGTTTTTT. It specifies CATSVAGNTGELFF.

The chain employs TRBV7-2 and TRBJ1-1; 10 bases align to TRBD1. Per the germline V gene, CDR1 is SGHTA and CDR2 is FQGNSA. V was pared by 5 bases and J by 5 bases, with 8 bases of the junction left unmatched. The CDR3 has 15 residues. The CDR3 protein is CASSRQGAAMTEAFF. The CDR3 DNA sequence: TGTGCCAGCAGCCGACAGGGGGCGGCGATGACTGAAGCTTTCTTT. Looking up the rest from reference TRBV7-2 and TRBJ1-1 gives the full variable domain: GAGVSQSPSNKVTEKGKDVELRCDPISGHTALYWYRQSLGQGLEFLIYFQGNSAPDKSGLPSDRFSAERTGGSVSTLTIQRTQQEDSAVYLCASSRQGAAMTEAFFGQGTRLTVV.

In DNA form, the CDR3 reads TGTGCCAGCAGCTCCGGTTTGGCCAAAAACATTCAGTACTTC. Translation gives CASSSGLAKNIQYF. The chain has TRBV5-4 and TRBJ2-4; D remains unclear. The CDR3 runs to 14 residues. V shed 3 bases and J shed 1 base, with 8 bases lying between them. From germline, CDR1 is SGHNT and CDR2 YYREEE (reference sequence).

This chain joins TRBV9 and TRBJ2-2, with D perhaps matching TRBD2 (6 bases). This CDR3 has 14 residues. Germline V gives CDR1 SGDLS, CDR2 YYNGEE. Deletions cut 4 bases from V and 7 bases from J, with 14 bases between. The CDR3 loop reads CASSTGLPGGELFF. The CDR3 DNA reads TGTGCCAGCAGCACGGGACTCCCGGGCGGGGAGCTGTTTTTT. Looking up the rest from reference TRBV9 and TRBJ2-2 gives the full variable domain: DSGVTQTPKHLITATGQRVTLRCSPRSGDLSVYWYQQSLDQGLQFLIQYYNGEERAKGNILERFSAQQFPDLHSELNLSSLELGDSALYFCASSTGLPGGELFFGEGSRLTVL.

This chain joins TRBV7-2 and TRBJ1-5; D gene ambiguous. V was cut by 5 bases and J by 6 bases, with 23 bases left in between. Looked up from germline, CDR1 is SGHTA and CDR2 is FQGNSA. CDR3 size: 17 residues. The CDR3 reads CASSHRPPDLESQPQHF. As DNA, the CDR3 is TGTGCCAGCAGCCACCGGCCCCCCGACCTGGAGTCTCAGCCCCAGCATTTT.